The clone carrying this TCR beta chain is classed as large (0.1 to 1%). As yet, its antigen is unknown. Live CD3+CD8+TCRalphabeta+ cells were sorted into four subsets by PD-1 and/or TIGIT. The data originate from a study of circulating CD8 cells and anti-PD-1 response in melanoma. Overall study: Nivolumab was given intravenously at 3 mg/kg every 2 weeks.

TCR libraries were prepared from roughly 14 ng of total RNA with the QIAseq Immune Repertoire TCR panel. TCRdb called the reads again in MiXCR, with one record for every CDR3 protein. The data hold about 300 distinct CDR3 sequences, with around 8.2% observed a single time. V lost 3 bases, J lost 1 base, and 0 bases stayed unmatched. This CDR3 contains 14 residues. Germline V gene lookup returns CDR1 MRHNA and CDR2 SNTAGT. Findings and limits, study-wide: Clonotype sharing was highest between DPOS and TIGIT subsets. Expanded sorted subsets were checked for tumor reactivity using peptides.

This sample comprised CD8+ T cells from PBMCs, obtained at baseline or after one month of anti-PD-1 therapy (not recorded which). The sequence came from a human donor with melanoma. The chain joins TRBV6-4 to TRBJ2-3; 8 nucleotides line up with TRBD1. CDR3 region: CASSEGQGTDTQYF. CDR3 nucleotides: TGTGCCAGCAGTGAGGGACAGGGCACAGATACGCAGTATTTT.